This TCR beta chain was documented in a study of early T cells in non-severe SARS-CoV-2 infection. Attachment of unique molecular identifiers was made to individual cDNA molecules. TCRdb ran MiXCR on the 5' RACE reads and lists one entry per CDR3 protein. The repertoire holds 35,000 to 45,000 distinct CDR3 sequences, with about 6% as singletons. The input for sequencing was whole blood, taken at baseline. This receptor was taken from an adult who was a healthcare worker with PCR-confirmed SARS-CoV-2 infection or an uninfected control (not recorded which).

The CDR3 here is CASSEALPLDTQYF. DNA for the CDR3: TGTGCCAGCAGTGAAGCGCTTCCGCTAGATACGCAGTATTTT. The V call is TRBV2, the J call TRBJ2-3; no definite D call. With 0 bases removed from V and 5 bases from J, the gap between germline ends came to 9 bases. Germline assignment: CDR1 SNHLY and CDR2 FYNNEI. There are 14 residues in the CDR3.